The 5 T cell receptor beta chains presented below share a single source sample, sequenced in a study of early T cells in non-severe SARS-CoV-2 infection. MiXCR, applied by TCRdb to the 5' RACE reads, yields one record per CDR3 protein. The table has 55,000 to 75,000 distinct CDR3 sequences, 9% to 15% seen once. The sequencing sample was made of whole blood. The source of these receptors is an adult who was a healthcare worker with PCR-confirmed SARS-CoV-2 infection or an uninfected control (not recorded which).

V and J are TRBV7-9 and TRBJ2-5; 7 nucleotides match TRBD2. The germline gives CDR1 SEHNR, CDR2 FQNEAQ (reference sequence). Trimming cost V 3 bases and J 1 base; bases outside gene matches: 5. CDR3 size: 15 residues. The CDR3 nucleotides read TGTGCCAGCAGCTTCATCGGGAGGCTCCAAGAGACCCAGTACTTC. Encoded protein: CASSFIGRLQETQYF. The whole variable domain, filled in from reference TRBV7-9 and TRBJ2-5, reads DTGVSQNPRHKITKRGQNVTFRCDPISEHNRLYWYRQTLGQGPEFLTYFQNEAQLEKSRLLSDRFSAERPKGSFSTLEIQRTEQGDSAMYLCASSFIGRLQETQYFGPGTRLLVL.

This clonotype was observed many times. The J gene is TRBJ1-5, the V gene TRBV12-3 or TRBV12-4; perhaps TRBD1 as D (5 bases). Trimming took 4 bases from V and 7 from J, leaving 11 bases between them. The CDR3 loop spans 13 amino acids. CDR3: CASSWGEDQPQHF. In DNA, the CDR3 is TGTGCCAGCAGTTGGGGCGAAGACCAGCCCCAGCATTTT.

This clonotype has a handful of counts. CDR3 in DNA: TGTGCCAGCAGCCTCCGCGGGGGCCAAGCAGATACGCAGTATTTT. Residues: CASSLRGGQADTQYF. The chain joins TRBV7-8 to TRBJ2-3; perhaps TRBD2 as D (7 bases). Germline V gives CDR1 SGHVS, CDR2 FQNEAQ. The CDR3 spans 15 residues. Deletions cut 5 bases from V and 4 bases from J, with 16 bases between.

This clonotype appeared a few times. The chain employs TRBV6-6 and TRBJ1-2, with TRBD1 matching 8 bases. Unmatched junction bases numbered 9, after V lost 6 bases and J lost 6 bases. Per germline, CDR1 MNHNY and CDR2 SVGAGI (reference sequence). There are 14 residues in the CDR3. CDR3 protein: CASSNIGQGHGYTF. Written as DNA, the CDR3 is TGTGCCAGCAGCAATATCGGACAGGGCCATGGCTACACCTTC.

This chain links TRBV6-5 with TRBJ2-1, with no clear D. The germline CDR1 and CDR2 sequences are MNHEY and SVGAGI. CDR3 length: 16 amino acids. The germline V and J ends were trimmed by 6 bases and 1 base, with 16 bases remaining between them. CDR3 sequence: CASSPSGAKSYNEQFF. The DNA for the CDR3 is TGTGCCAGCAGCCCCTCAGGAGCGAAGTCCTACAATGAGCAGTTCTTC.